A selection of T cell receptor beta chains follows, all from one sample in a study of OX40 agonist ivuxolimab in advanced cancers. The table came from immunoSEQ multiplex PCR; TCRdb's copy has only in-frame clones and leaves some out. The sample yields tens of thousands of clones, 75% to 90% seen once. Sequenced here: CD4+ or CD8+ T cells sorted from blood, sampled in a trial of the OX40 agonist ivuxolimab. The receptors were sampled from an adult with an advanced solid tumor such as melanoma, head and neck, liver or kidney cancer. Both conserved end residues are part of each CDR3. Each record gives: V gene, D gene, J gene, CDR3 length, clone size, CDR3 DNA, CDR3 protein. A D gene is named only where the DNA matches it firmly. Clone size appears in some rows only: once, few, many, or a class for an expanded clone.

TRBV11-1	TRBD2	TRBJ2-1	17	NA	TGTGCCAGCAGCTTAGGGCTAGCGGCAAGCTCCTACAATGAGCAGTTCTTC	CASSLGLAASSYNEQFF
TRBV30	NA	TRBJ2-2	12	NA	TGTGCCTGGAGTCGGTACACCGGGGAGCTGTTTTTT	CAWSRYTGELFF
TRBV5-1	TRBD1	TRBJ2-7	13	few	TGCGCCAGCAGCCGCCAGGGGGACTACGAGCAGTACTTC	CASSRQGDYEQYF
TRBV5-1	NA	TRBJ2-2	14	once	TGCGCCAGCAGCAGCACCACAGGGTTCGGGGAGCTGTTTTTT	CASSSTTGFGELFF
TRBV29-1	TRBD2	TRBJ2-3	12	once	TGCAGCGCCGGGGGGAGCACAGATACGCAGTATTTT	CSAGGSTDTQYF
TRBV11-2	NA	TRBJ2-7	14	NA	TGTGCCAGCAGCTTACACGAGAACTCCTACGAGCAGTACTTC	CASSLHENSYEQYF
TRBV6-6	NA	TRBJ1-1	16	few	TGTGCCAGCAGACAAAGGACGGGTGGTCGTAACACTGAAGCTTTCTTT	CASRQRTGGRNTEAFF
TRBV6-1	NA	TRBJ2-7	13	NA	TGTGCCAGCAGCGAAACACAGGGTTACGAGCAGTACTTC	CASSETQGYEQYF
TRBV13	TRBD2	TRBJ2-5	19	NA	TGTGCCAGCAGCCCCGGACAGAAACTAGCGGGAGGGGCAGCAGAGACCCAGTACTTC	CASSPGQKLAGGAAETQYF
TRBV6-6	NA	TRBJ2-5	15	NA	TGTGCCAGCAGTTACTTCCCCGGACGGCAAGAGACCCAGTACTTC	CASSYFPGRQETQYF
TRBV10-3	TRBD2	TRBJ2-2	13	NA	TGTGCCACACGGCTAGCGGGAGACGGGGAGCTGTTTTTT	CATRLAGDGELFF
TRBV7-3	TRBD1	TRBJ1-2	14	NA	TGTGCCAGCAGCGAATCCGGACAGGGATATGGCTACACCTTC	CASSESGQGYGYTF
TRBV6-4	TRBD1	TRBJ1-5	16	NA	TGTGCCAGCAGTGTCCCGGGACAGGGGCGAAATCAGCCCCAGCACTTT	CASSVPGQGRNQPQHF
TRBV18	NA	TRBJ2-7	13	NA	TGTGCCAGCTCGTCGGATCCCTCCTACGAGCAGTACTTC	CASSSDPSYEQYF
TRBV18	NA	TRBJ2-7	14	NA	TGTGCCAGCTCACCAGTGCGGGATCAACCAGAGCAGTACTTC	CASSPVRDQPEQYF
TRBV19	NA	TRBJ1-1	12	few	TGTGCCAGTAACGACAGGAACACTGAAGCTTTCTTT	CASNDRNTEAFF
TRBV28	TRBD1	TRBJ1-2	14	NA	TGTGCCAGCGGACAGGGGGCTAGAGGCTATGGCTACACCTTC	CASGQGARGYGYTF
TRBV27	NA	TRBJ1-1	12	NA	TGTGCCAGCAGTCTAACAGGGAAAGAAGCTTTCTTT	CASSLTGKEAFF
TRBV19	NA	TRBJ2-2	16	NA	TGTGCCAGTAGTATAAGAGAGGCCCTGAACACCGGGGAGCTGTTTTTT	CASSIREALNTGELFF
TRBV28	TRBD1	TRBJ2-3	13	NA	TGTGCCAGCAGTTACAGGACAGGGAATACGCAGTATTTT	CASSYRTGNTQYF
TRBV7-2	NA	TRBJ2-6	15	NA	TGTGCCAGCAGCCGACCAGGTTCTGGGGCCAACGTCCTGACTTTC	CASSRPGSGANVLTF
TRBV19	NA	TRBJ1-5	19	NA	TGTGCCAGTACCTCGAGAGGGCTGACGCGGGAGTATAGCAATCAGCCCCAGCATTTT	CASTSRGLTREYSNQPQHF
TRBV2	NA	TRBJ1-5	11	NA	TGTGCCAGCAGTTACGGAGGGCCCCAGCATTTT	CASSYGGPQHF
TRBV9	NA	TRBJ2-2	16	NA	TGTGCCAGCAGCCCCCGCCGAGCGGCAAACACCGGGGAGCTGTTTTTT	CASSPRRAANTGELFF
TRBV11-1	NA	TRBJ2-7	14	NA	TGTGCCAGCAGCTTAGTTTGGAGCAGCTACGAGCAGTACTTC	CASSLVWSSYEQYF
TRBV5-1	NA	TRBJ1-1	16	NA	TGCGCCAGCAGCTTGGTATCGGGGGCGCGTATAACTGAAGCTTTCTTT	CASSLVSGARITEAFF
TRBV6-5	NA	TRBJ1-5	13	few	TGTGCCACCTCTTCGACGGGTCCGCAGCCCCAGCATTTT	CATSSTGPQPQHF
TRBV4-1	NA	TRBJ2-5	14	NA	TGCGCCAGCAGCCGGGCGGGTGTACAAGAGACCCAGTACTTC	CASSRAGVQETQYF
TRBV11-2	NA	TRBJ1-3	14	NA	TGTGCCAGCAGCCGGACAGACTCTGGAAACACCATATATTTT	CASSRTDSGNTIYF
TRBV6-6	NA	TRBJ2-3	13	NA	TGTGCCAGCAGCAAGGACTTCACAGATACGCAGTATTTT	CASSKDFTDTQYF
TRBV6-5	TRBD1	TRBJ2-5	14	NA	TGTGCCAGCAGTAACAGGGGCTCCAGTAGGACCCAGTACTTC	CASSNRGSSRTQYF
TRBV7-9	NA	TRBJ2-1	14	NA	TGTGCCAGCAGCTCCGGGACCTACTACAATGAGCAGTTCTTC	CASSSGTYYNEQFF
TRBV5-5	TRBD1	TRBJ1-1	14	NA	TGTGCCAGCAGCCCCGGGACAGTGAACACTGAAGCTTTCTTT	CASSPGTVNTEAFF
TRBV7-2	NA	TRBJ2-3	15	NA	TGTGCCAGCAGCTTAAGGTCGGCGGGGACAGATACGCAGTATTTT	CASSLRSAGTDTQYF
TRBV10-3	NA	TRBJ2-7	13	few	TGTGCCATCACCGGACTACAGGGAGGCGAGCAGTACTTC	CAITGLQGGEQYF
TRBV6-4	NA	TRBJ2-1	16	NA	TGTGCCAGCAGTGACTCGGGCTCCCCGAGGGACAATGAGCAGTTCTTC	CASSDSGSPRDNEQFF
TRBV5-4	NA	TRBJ2-2	14	NA	TGTGCCAGCAGACGGGACGGTGGCACCGGGGAGCTGTTTTTT	CASRRDGGTGELFF
TRBV4-1	TRBD1	TRBJ2-7	15	NA	TGCGCCAGCAGCCAAGAATGGGACAGTTCCTACGAGCAGTACTTC	CASSQEWDSSYEQYF
TRBV7-2	NA	TRBJ2-7	12	NA	TGTGCCAGCAGCCGACAGTTAAGGGAGCAGTACTTC	CASSRQLREQYF
TRBV5-4	NA	TRBJ2-1	11	NA	TGTGCCAGCAGCGGAGTGGTTGAGCAGTTCTTC	CASSGVVEQFF
TRBV4-2	TRBD2	TRBJ2-2	15	NA	TGTGCCAGCAGCTTGGGGAGCGGGAGAGCCGGGGAGCTGTTTTTT	CASSLGSGRAGELFF
TRBV28	NA	TRBJ2-5	13	NA	TGTGCCAGCAGCGGACAGCTTACGAAGACCCAGTACTTC	CASSGQLTKTQYF
TRBV5-6	NA	TRBJ1-2	15	NA	TGTGCCAGCAGTATCCCCGTCTTGTCCGGGTATGGCTACACCTTC	CASSIPVLSGYGYTF
TRBV6-1	NA	TRBJ1-5	15	NA	TGTGCCAGCAGTGTGCGGGGGGCTGGCAATCAGCCCCAGCATTTT	CASSVRGAGNQPQHF
TRBV5-6	NA	TRBJ1-2	13	NA	TGTGCCAGCAGCTTGGGTGGGAGTTATGGCTACACCTTC	CASSLGGSYGYTF
TRBV18	TRBD1	TRBJ1-1	14	NA	TGTGCCAGCTCATCGGAGGGGGCGCAGGATGAAGCTTTCTTT	CASSSEGAQDEAFF
TRBV18	TRBD2	TRBJ2-7	15	NA	TGTGCCAGCTCACTAGGGACTAGCGGGGTATACGAGCAGTACTTC	CASSLGTSGVYEQYF